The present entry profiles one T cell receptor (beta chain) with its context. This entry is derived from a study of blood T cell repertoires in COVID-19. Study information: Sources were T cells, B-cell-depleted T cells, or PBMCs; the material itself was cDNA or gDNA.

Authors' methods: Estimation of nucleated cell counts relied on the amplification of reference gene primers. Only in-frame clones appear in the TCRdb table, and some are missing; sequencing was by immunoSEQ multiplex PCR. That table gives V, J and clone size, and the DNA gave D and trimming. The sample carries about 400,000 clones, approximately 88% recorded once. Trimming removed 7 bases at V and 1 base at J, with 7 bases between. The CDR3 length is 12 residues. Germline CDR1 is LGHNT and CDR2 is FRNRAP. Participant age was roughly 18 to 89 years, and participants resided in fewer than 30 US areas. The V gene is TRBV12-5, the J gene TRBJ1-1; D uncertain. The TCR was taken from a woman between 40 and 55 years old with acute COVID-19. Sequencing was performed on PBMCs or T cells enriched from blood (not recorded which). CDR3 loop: CASAGGNTEAFF. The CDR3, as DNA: TGTGCTAGTGCAGGAGGGAACACTGAAGCTTTCTTT.